This T cell receptor beta chain derives from a study of cytomegalovirus exposure and HLA in healthy donors. Whole-study context: Counted in an early data release were approximately 80 million unique TCRs from HLA-typed donors. Overall study findings and caveats: A few chains linked to CMV were shown in vitro to be specific for CMV antigens. Most subjects' HLA-A and HLA-B alleles were reportedly predicted from TCR beta sequences. The classifier reportedly diagnosed cytomegalovirus status with high sensitivity and specificity.

The germline CDR1 and CDR2 sequences are SGHRS and YFSETQ. The V segment lost 4 bases and the J segment 7 bases; nucleotides outside the gene matches: 6. The CDR3 spans 14 residues. The PCR ran on 60 Vbeta and 13 Jbeta primers. The data were produced by immunoSEQ multiplex PCR, yet TCRdb's version contains in-frame clones alone and is incomplete. The data contain 50,000 or so clones, roughly 77% of them singletons. In regard to this clone: What it recognizes is unknown.

The source material was PBMCs. V usage is TRBV5-1 and J usage is TRBJ2-2, with 8 bases that match TRBD1. This receptor was obtained from a female donor in good health and CMV-seronegative. The CDR3 sequence: CASSPGQVDGELFF. Written as DNA, the CDR3 is TGCGCCAGCAGCCCGGGACAGGTAGACGGGGAGCTGTTTTTT.